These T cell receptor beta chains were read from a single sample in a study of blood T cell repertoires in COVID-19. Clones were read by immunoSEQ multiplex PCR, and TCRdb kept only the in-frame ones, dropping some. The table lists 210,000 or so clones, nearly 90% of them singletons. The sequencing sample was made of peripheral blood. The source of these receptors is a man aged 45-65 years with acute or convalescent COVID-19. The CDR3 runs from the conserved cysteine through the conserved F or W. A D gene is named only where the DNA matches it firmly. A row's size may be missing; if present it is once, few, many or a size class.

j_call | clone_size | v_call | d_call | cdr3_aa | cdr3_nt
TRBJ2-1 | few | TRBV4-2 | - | CASSQDLGRRYNEQFF | TGTGCCAGCAGCCAAGATTTGGGCAGAAGATACAATGAGCAGTTCTTC
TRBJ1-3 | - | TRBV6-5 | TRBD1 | CASSYSQGSSGNTIYF | TGTGCCAGCAGTTATTCACAGGGGAGCTCTGGAAACACCATATATTTT
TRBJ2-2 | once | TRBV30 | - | CAWTGVNTGELFF | TGTGCCTGGACGGGGGTTAACACCGGGGAGCTGTTTTTT
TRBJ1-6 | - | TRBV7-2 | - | CASSLAGIYNSPLHF | TGTGCCAGCAGCTTGGCAGGGATATATAATTCACCCCTCCACTTT
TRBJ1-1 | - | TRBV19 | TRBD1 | CASSSGQLMNTEAFF | TGTGCCAGTAGTTCGGGACAGCTCATGAACACTGAAGCTTTCTTT
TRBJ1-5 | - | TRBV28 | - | CASSLWQGDDSNQPQHF | TGTGCCAGCAGTTTGTGGCAGGGCGACGATAGCAATCAGCCCCAGCATTTT
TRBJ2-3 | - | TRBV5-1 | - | CASSLGAMSTDTQYF | TGCGCCAGCAGCTTGGGAGCTATGAGCACAGATACGCAGTATTTT
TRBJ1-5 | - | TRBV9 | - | CASSVTGESNQPQHF | TGTGCCAGCAGCGTAACGGGAGAGAGCAATCAGCCCCAGCATTTT
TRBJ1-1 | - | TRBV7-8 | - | CASSLVGWQAFF | TGTGCCAGCAGCTTAGTTGGCTGGCAAGCTTTCTTT
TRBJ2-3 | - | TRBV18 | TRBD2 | CASSPRETSTGTDTQYF | TGTGCCAGCTCACCTCGAGAGACTAGCACGGGCACAGATACGCAGTATTTT
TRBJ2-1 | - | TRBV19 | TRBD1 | CASRQPDRTGHYNEQFF | TGTGCCAGTAGACAACCAGATCGGACAGGGCACTACAATGAGCAGTTCTTC
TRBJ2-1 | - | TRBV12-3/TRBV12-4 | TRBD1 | CATKEGQIHEQFF | TGTGCCACCAAAGAGGGACAGATTCATGAGCAGTTCTTC
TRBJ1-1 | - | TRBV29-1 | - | CSVEGLTNTEAFF | TGCAGCGTCGAGGGACTGACGAACACTGAAGCTTTCTTT
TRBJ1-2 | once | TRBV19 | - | CASRHRVTVANYGYTF | TGTGCCAGTAGACACAGGGTGACGGTTGCTAACTATGGCTACACCTTC
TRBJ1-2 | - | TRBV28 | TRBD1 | CASSLWGTATSDGYTF | TGTGCCAGCAGTTTATGGGGGACAGCAACTTCCGATGGCTACACCTTC
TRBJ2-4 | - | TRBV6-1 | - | CASSEASDSLAKNIQYF | TGTGCCAGCAGTGAAGCATCGGACAGTCTAGCCAAAAACATTCAGTACTTC
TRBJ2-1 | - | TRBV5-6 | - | CASSGSRNEQFF | TGTGCCAGCAGCGGGAGTAGGAATGAGCAGTTCTTC
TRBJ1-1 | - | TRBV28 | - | CASSLWTQGNTEAFF | TGTGCCAGCAGTTTATGGACGCAGGGGAACACTGAAGCTTTCTTT
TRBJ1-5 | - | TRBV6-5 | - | CASSPGQTSNQPQHF | TGTGCCAGCAGCCCCGGACAGACGAGCAATCAGCCCCAGCATTTT
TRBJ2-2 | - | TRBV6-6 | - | CASSPGAGELFF | TGTGCCAGCAGCCCAGGGGCCGGGGAGCTGTTTTTT
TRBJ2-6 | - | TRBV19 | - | CASTQVGGNSGANVLTF | TGTGCCAGTACCCAAGTCGGGGGAAACTCTGGGGCCAACGTCCTGACTTTC